These 4 T cell receptor beta chains were all obtained from the same sample, sequenced in a study of naive CD8 T cells in extremely preterm neonates. The assay was immunoSEQ multiplex PCR, and TCRdb's table has in-frame clones only and misses some. Altogether over 5,000 clones are present, approximately 97% being singletons, with the ten largest covering 8.6%. The specimen was naive CD8+ T cells from blood. The receptors stem from a human donor in good health.

The chain carries TRBV2 and TRBJ2-7; tentatively, D is TRBD1 (5 bases). This CDR3 contains 15 residues. V was trimmed by 2 bases and J by 4 bases, leaving 15 bases between them. Germline V gene data show CDR1 as SNHLY and CDR2 as FYNNEI. The CDR3 reads CASSEPPQGSYEQYV. The CDR3 coding sequence is TGTGCCAGCAGTGAACCTCCGCAGGGTTCTTACGAGCAGTACGTC.

This chain uses TRBV6-5 with TRBJ1-2; D is unclear. Looked up from germline, CDR1 is MNHEY and CDR2 is SVGAGI. The CDR3 is made up of 13 amino acids. V dropped 4 bases and J dropped 2 bases, with 8 bases sitting between them. This chain's CDR3 is CASSFYRNYGYTF. The DNA of the CDR3 is TGTGCCAGCAGTTTCTACCGAAACTATGGCTACACCTTC.

CDR3 protein: CARSPSPDRENTGELFF. CDR3 bases: TGTGCCAGAAGCCCCAGTCCCGACAGGGAGAACACCGGGGAGCTGTTTTTT. The V gene is TRBV7-5, the J gene TRBJ2-2; the D segment call TRBD1 is taken from the table without a DNA check. TRBV7-5 is a known pseudogene. CDR3 length: 17 residues.

This clone occurred once. The rearrangement joins TRBV4-2 to TRBJ2-7; D is possibly TRBD2 (5 bases). Germline V gene data show CDR1 as LGHNA and CDR2 as YNFKEQ. The V end lost 1 base, the J end lost 0 bases, and 13 bases lay between the germline ends. The CDR3 is 16 residues long. CDR3 residues: CASSQAPLAPSYEQYF. In DNA, the CDR3 is TGTGCCAGCAGCCAAGCCCCTCTAGCCCCCTCCTACGAGCAGTACTTC.